These 2 T cell receptor beta chains were sequenced from one sample in a study of T cells after yellow fever vaccination. MiXCR, run by TCRdb on the 5' RACE reads, gives a single entry per CDR3 protein. The table includes 100,000 to 150,000 distinct CDR3 sequences, approximately 9% detected once. The material was CD8+ T cells sorted from PBMCs, obtained on the day of the yellow fever booster vaccination. These TCRs come from a man younger than 30 who received the YFV17D yellow fever vaccine.

The chain recombines TRBV27 with TRBJ1-1; a possible D gene is TRBD1 (6 bases). Trimming pared 5 bases from V and 3 bases from J, leaving 22 bases between. The germline gives CDR1 MNHEY, CDR2 SMNVEV (reference sequence). This CDR3 comprises 17 residues. This chain's CDR3 is CASSPPSSGHIYTEAFF. CDR3 nucleotide sequence: TGTGCCAGCAGTCCCCCTTCTTCGGGACACATCTACACTGAAGCTTTCTTT.

The chain recombines TRBV9 with TRBJ2-3; unclear D gene. Trimming removed 3 bases at V and 2 bases at J, with 4 bases between. The CDR3 spans 12 residues. CDR1 and CDR2 from the germline V gene are SGDLS and YYNGEE. The CDR3 coding sequence is TGTGCCAGCAGCGACCTCACAGATACGCAGTATTTT. It yields the protein CASSDLTDTQYF.